Detailed here is one TCR beta chain. The antigen it binds to is not known. No much larger clonotype is one base removed from it; base qualities were not supplied. The sample is drawn from a study of cytomegalovirus exposure and HLA in healthy donors (dated by TCRdb to the late 2010s). Background on the whole study: According to a later analysis, one platform produced both the 120 validation repertoires and the 666 repertoires of the first cohort. The study combined high-throughput TCR immunosequencing, statistical association of individual TCRs with disease status, and machine learning to predict cytomegalovirus infection status. In addition to the first cohort of 666 subjects, a separate validation cohort of 130 or so different subjects was used. The study aimed to test whether signatures of past pathogen exposure could be identified by cataloging public T cell receptors.

The method behind the library was the immunoSEQ multiplex PCR assay. Per the source publication's procedure: A statistical classification framework was built to diagnose cytomegalovirus status from the catalog of TCR beta chain sequences. Held by TCRdb, this immuneACCESS table contains in-frame sequences only and omits some clones. Under half of the omission traces to an unresolved V gene where checked; the cause of the rest is unknown. V and J calls and clone size are given by that table; D and trimming were obtained from the DNA. The sample profile shows about 240,000 clones; 86% of them were found once. Around 1.2% of the sample is taken by the ten largest. The donors were included in the validation cohort of 130 or so subjects, a group kept apart from the roughly 730-subject first cohort. The full study reports these points: A later analysis found that TCRs clustered in the first cohort also tended to co-occur in the 120 validation repertoires, with 94% of cluster scores above 0. In both the original and validation cohorts, the classifier was reported to diagnose cytomegalovirus status with high specificity and sensitivity. According to the authors, the approach could potentially be generalized to other disease states and immunological phenotypes. A later analysis had no HLA typing for the validation cohort, so co-occurrence there was scored across all 120 repertoires. A few of the identified cytomegalovirus-associated TCR beta chains were confirmed in vitro to be specific for cytomegalovirus antigens. In the study, around 160 TCR beta chains were listed as associated with cytomegalovirus. Most TCR sequences were seen in very few donors, while some public TCRs were found in many individuals.

From cysteine to phenylalanine, the CDR3 is 11 amino acids long. Just the 33-base CDR3 DNA is kept, in frame starting at base 1. V and J lose 3 bases and 7 bases, and a span of 7 bases separates them. The germline V gene (reference sequence) supplies CDR1 DFQATT and CDR2 SNEGSKA. The TCR originated in a woman aged 30 to 39 in good health and CMV-seropositive. The specimen was PBMCs. The rearrangement combines TRBV20-1 with TRBJ2-1, with the D gene not clear enough to name. The nucleotides are TGCAGTGCTAGGCCCCGGAATGAGCAGTTCTTC. Its amino acids are CSARPRNEQFF.